The 13 T cell receptor beta chains listed next were all sequenced from one sample in a study of blood T cell repertoires in COVID-19. Clones were sequenced by immunoSEQ multiplex PCR, and TCRdb holds only the in-frame ones, with some missing. Of 250,000 to 300,000 clones listed, around 90% are singletons. Sequenced input: peripheral blood. The receptors shown here come from a woman in her twenties or thirties with acute or convalescent COVID-19.

This rearrangement joins TRBV14 to TRBJ2-1; TRBD2 aligns across 9 bases. Germline V gene sequence: CDR1 SGHDN, CDR2 FVKESK. The ends lost 3 bases at V and 4 bases at J; junction bases unmatched: 4. The CDR3 totals 15 residues. CDR3 loop: CASSHTSGPYNEQFF. DNA of the CDR3: TGTGCCAGCAGCCATACTAGCGGGCCTTACAATGAGCAGTTCTTC. The whole variable domain, remainder taken from reference TRBV14 and TRBJ2-1, is EAGVTQFPSHSVIEKGQTVTLRCDPISGHDNLYWYRRVMGKEIKFLLHFVKESKQDESGMPNNRFLAERTGGTYSTLKVQPAELEDSGVYFCASSHTSGPYNEQFFGPGTRLTVL.

The rearrangement uses TRBV3-1 (or the pseudogene TRBV3-2) and TRBJ1-2; D is possibly TRBD1 (6 bases). The CDR3 is 14 residues long. Germline V CDR1 and CDR2: LGHDT, YNNKEL (reference sequence). Trimming shortened V by 0 bases and J by 4 bases, and 9 bases separated the two germline ends. CDR3 sequence (DNA): TGTGCCAGCAGCCAAGAGGGACAACTCTATGGCTACACCTTC. It is translated as CASSQEGQLYGYTF.

V and J are TRBV9 and TRBJ2-7; tentatively, D is TRBD1 (6 bases). Germline CDR1 SGDLS, CDR2 YYNGEE. Trimming removed 0 bases from V and 5 bases from J, with 18 bases in between. This CDR3 region has 16 residues. CDR3 nucleotide sequence: TGTGCCAGCAGCGTAGCTATTACACAGGGCATCCACGAGCAGTACTTC. It is translated as CASSVAITQGIHEQYF.

V gene TRBV7-2 combines with J gene TRBJ2-5; the match to TRBD2 covers 10 bases. With 1 base clipped from V and 5 bases from J, the junction kept 7 bases outside the gene matches. This CDR3 is 16 amino acids long. Germline V gives CDR1 SGHTA, CDR2 FQGNSA. The CDR3 bases are TGTGCCAGCAGCTTAGTCCTAGCGGGAGTAGGGGAGACCCAGTACTTC. It specifies CASSLVLAGVGETQYF. The full variable domain, its missing parts supplied by reference TRBV7-2 and TRBJ2-5, is GAGVSQSPSNKVTEKGKDVELRCDPISGHTALYWYRQSLGQGLEFLIYFQGNSAPDKSGLPSDRFSAERTGGSVSTLTIQRTQQEDSAVYLCASSLVLAGVGETQYFGPGTRLLVL.

The rearrangement joins TRBV5-1 to TRBJ2-5; D gene ambiguous. CDR1 and CDR2 (germline): SGHRS, YFSETQ. The ends were cut back, 7 bases at V and 3 bases at J, with 16 bases in the middle. The CDR3 extends over 14 amino acids. CDR3 protein: CASRDSGSEETQYF. DNA of the CDR3: TGCGCCAGCCGCGATTCCGGGTCAGAAGAGACCCAGTACTTC.

V gene TRBV2 combines with J gene TRBJ2-2; 9 nucleotides align to TRBD2. The CDR3 spans 16 residues. V lost 3 bases to trimming and J lost 0 bases; unmatched junction nucleotides: 2. Germline V gene data show CDR1 as SNHLY and CDR2 as FYNNEI. CDR3 amino acids: CASSESSGANTGELFF. The CDR3 nucleotides read TGTGCCAGCAGTGAGTCTAGCGGGGCGAACACCGGGGAGCTGTTTTTT.

The chain employs TRBV27 and TRBJ1-6; D is possibly TRBD1 (6 bases). V shed 1 base and J shed 0 bases, with 10 bases lying between them. Germline values: CDR1 MNHEY, CDR2 SMNVEV (reference sequence). The CDR3 consists of 17 residues. The CDR3 nucleotides are TGTGCCAGCAGTTTATTCGGACAGAACTCCTATAATTCACCCCTCCACTTT. Translated: CASSLFGQNSYNSPLHF.

This chain links TRBV27 with TRBJ1-6, with a weak D call TRBD1 (6 bases). Trimming cost V 6 bases and J 4 bases, with 13 bases left between them. Germline V gene data show CDR1 as MNHEY and CDR2 as SMNVEV (reference sequence). The CDR3 consists of 15 residues. DNA of the CDR3: TGTGCCAGCAGCCAACTGGACAGTTATAATTCACCCCTCCACTTT. Translation: CASSQLDSYNSPLHF.

The genes are TRBV29-1 and TRBJ1-2; possibly TRBD1 for D (6 bases). V was shortened by 5 bases and J by 7 bases, with 11 bases between the two germline ends. Germline V CDR1 and CDR2: SQVTM, ANQGSEA. This CDR3 is 11 amino acids long. The CDR3 DNA reads TGCAGCGTTCAACAGGGCTCTGGCTACACCTTC. Its translation: CSVQQGSGYTF.

Concerning this clone itself: The junction departs from germline at one end; a sequencing error may be responsible. The chain combines TRBV29-1 with TRBJ1-1; possibly TRBD1 for D (5 bases). The germline V gene encodes CDR1 SQVTM and CDR2 ANQGSEA. This CDR3 has 9 amino acids. The CDR3 bases are TGCAGCGTCGACAGAAACCTTTCTTTT. Translation: CSVDRNLSF. The whole variable domain, filled in from reference TRBV29-1 and TRBJ1-1, reads SAVISQKPSRDICQRGTSLTIQCQVDSQVTMMFWYRQQPGQSLTLIATANQGSEATYESGFVIDKFPISRPNLTFSTLTVSNMSPEDSSIYLCSVDRNLSFGQGTRLTVV.

V gene TRBV9 combines with J gene TRBJ1-6, with D perhaps TRBD1 (5 bases). The CDR3 covers 17 residues. The germline gives CDR1 SGDLS, CDR2 YYNGEE. Trimming took 1 base from V and 7 from J, leaving 18 bases between them. The CDR3 protein is CASSVPPPGGNNSPLHF. The CDR3 nucleotides are TGTGCCAGCAGCGTACCCCCCCCCGGGGGGAACAATTCACCCCTCCACTTT.

This clone came up once. The chain uses TRBV3-1 (or the pseudogene TRBV3-2) and TRBJ2-4, with 10 positions matching TRBD2. Trimming took 3 bases from V and 6 from J; bases not matched to a gene: 2. Germline CDR1 reads LGHDT; CDR2 reads YNNKEL (reference sequence). The CDR3 covers 14 residues. CDR3 DNA: TGTGCCAGCAGCCACAGCGGGAGGGGAAACATTCAGTACTTC. As protein: CASSHSGRGNIQYF.

The V and J genes are TRBV9 and TRBJ1-3, with a tentative D call TRBD1 (6 bases). CDR3 size: 13 residues. The germline V and J ends were trimmed by 3 bases and 9 bases, with 13 bases remaining between them. Germline-derived CDR1 and CDR2 are SGDLS and YYNGEE. CDR3 coding DNA: TGTGCCAGCAGCGAAAAACAGGGCGCCACCATATATTTT. Protein sequence: CASSEKQGATIYF. Looking up the rest from reference TRBV9 and TRBJ1-3 gives the full variable domain: DSGVTQTPKHLITATGQRVTLRCSPRSGDLSVYWYQQSLDQGLQFLIQYYNGEERAKGNILERFSAQQFPDLHSELNLSSLELGDSALYFCASSEKQGATIYFGEGSWLTVV.